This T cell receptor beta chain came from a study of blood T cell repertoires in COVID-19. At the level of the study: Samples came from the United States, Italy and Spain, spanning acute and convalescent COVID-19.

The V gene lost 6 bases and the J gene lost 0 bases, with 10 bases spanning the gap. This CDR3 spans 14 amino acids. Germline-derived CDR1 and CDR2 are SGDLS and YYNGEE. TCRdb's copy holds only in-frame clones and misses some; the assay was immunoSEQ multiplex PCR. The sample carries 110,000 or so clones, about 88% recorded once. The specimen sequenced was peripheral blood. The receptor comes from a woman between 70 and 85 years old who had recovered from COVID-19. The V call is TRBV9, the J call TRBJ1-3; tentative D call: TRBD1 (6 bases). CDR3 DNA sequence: TGTGCCAGCAACCGGGACACCTCTGGAAACACCATATATTTT. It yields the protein CASNRDTSGNTIYF.